These T cell receptor beta chains were read from a single sample in a study of T-cell reconstitution after alpha-beta-depleted transplantation in children. TCRdb processed the PCR reads anew with MiXCR; each CDR3 protein has one entry. The profile covers around 580,000 distinct CDR3 sequences, with roughly a quarter appearing a single time and less than 40% taken by the ten largest. Material: PBMCs, obtained before TCRalphabeta/CD19-depleted stem cell transplant. The receptors originated from a boy younger than two with Wiskott-Aldrich syndrome, due to receive a stem cell transplant. Each CDR3 is given with its conserved first and last residue. The D gene is left open where the match is weak. The size field is filled for only some rows; it gives once, few, many or a size class.

J gene: TRBJ2-1
D gene: TRBD2
V gene: TRBV5-1
clone size: .
CDR3 DNA: TGCGCCAGCAGCTTTAGCGGGCGGAGCTCCTACAATGAGCAGTTCTTC
CDR3 protein: CASSFSGRSSYNEQFF

J gene: TRBJ2-5
D gene: TRBD2
V gene: TRBV5-1
clone size: .
CDR3 DNA: TGCGCCAGCAGCTTGGCGACTAGCGGGAGCGGAGAGACCCAGTACTTC
CDR3 protein: CASSLATSGSGETQYF

J gene: TRBJ2-7
D gene: .
V gene: TRBV6-5
clone size: few
CDR3 DNA: TGTGCCAGCAGTTACGGGGGCAGGGTCTACGAGCAGTACTTC
CDR3 protein: CASSYGGRVYEQYF

J gene: TRBJ1-1
D gene: .
V gene: TRBV20-1
clone size: few
CDR3 DNA: TGCAGTGCGTTGGGGGTTTTGGGAGCTGAAGCTTTCTTT
CDR3 protein: CSALGVLGAEAFF

J gene: TRBJ1-5
D gene: .
V gene: TRBV20-1
clone size: .
CDR3 DNA: TGCAGTGCTAGAGGTCAGATTAGCAATCAGCCCCAGCATTTT
CDR3 protein: CSARGQISNQPQHF

J gene: TRBJ1-5
D gene: TRBD1
V gene: TRBV6-5
clone size: .
CDR3 DNA: TGTGCCAGCAGTAACGACAGGGCTCAGCCCCAGCATTTT
CDR3 protein: CASSNDRAQPQHF

J gene: TRBJ2-1
D gene: .
V gene: TRBV3-1
clone size: few
CDR3 DNA: TGTGCCAGCAGCCAAAAGGGCCCCCCAGCGCGCCCCTACAATGAGCAGTTCTTC
CDR3 protein: CASSQKGPPARPYNEQFF

J gene: TRBJ2-3
D gene: TRBD2
V gene: TRBV7-2
clone size: .
CDR3 DNA: TGTGCCAGCAGCTTATTGGCGGGAGGAGTTGCAGATACGCAGTATTTT
CDR3 protein: CASSLLAGGVADTQYF

J gene: TRBJ2-1
D gene: .
V gene: TRBV24-1
clone size: .
CDR3 DNA: TGTGCCACCGGGGCCCTCGGGAATGAGCAGTTCTTC
CDR3 protein: CATGALGNEQFF

J gene: TRBJ2-6
D gene: .
V gene: TRBV29-1
clone size: .
CDR3 DNA: TGCAGCGTTGGGGTGGAAGCCGGGGCCAACGTCCTGACTTTC
CDR3 protein: CSVGVEAGANVLTF

J gene: TRBJ2-3
D gene: TRBD2
V gene: TRBV3-1
clone size: .
CDR3 DNA: TGTGCCAGCAGCCAAGACCCGACTAGCGCCACAGATACGCAGTATTTT
CDR3 protein: CASSQDPTSATDTQYF

J gene: TRBJ2-7
D gene: TRBD2
V gene: TRBV10-2
clone size: few
CDR3 DNA: TGCGCCAGCAGGCCAGAGCGGGGATACGAGCAGTACTTC
CDR3 protein: CASRPERGYEQYF

J gene: TRBJ2-5
D gene: .
V gene: TRBV9
clone size: many
CDR3 DNA: TGTGCCAGCAGCCCAAGCTGGCAGGGCTCGTCTGGCCAAGAGACCCAGTACTTC
CDR3 protein: CASSPSWQGSSGQETQYF

J gene: TRBJ2-7
D gene: TRBD2
V gene: TRBV20-1
clone size: few
CDR3 DNA: TGCAGTGCCCTTATAGCGGGAGTAGGGGAGCAGTACTTC
CDR3 protein: CSALIAGVGEQYF

J gene: TRBJ1-2
D gene: .
V gene: TRBV5-1
clone size: few
CDR3 DNA: TGCGCCAGCAGCTTGTCGGGGTTGAACTATGGCTACACCTTC
CDR3 protein: CASSLSGLNYGYTF

J gene: TRBJ2-7
D gene: TRBD2
V gene: TRBV7-6
clone size: .
CDR3 DNA: TGTGCCAGCAGCCATAGGGCTAGCGGGAGAAGGGACGAGCAGTACTTC
CDR3 protein: CASSHRASGRRDEQYF

J gene: TRBJ2-1
D gene: .
V gene: TRBV10-3
clone size: .
CDR3 DNA: TGTGCCATCAGTGACAACTCCTACAATGAGCAGTTCTTC
CDR3 protein: CAISDNSYNEQFF

J gene: TRBJ2-2
D gene: .
V gene: TRBV28
clone size: .
CDR3 DNA: TGTGCCAGCACTGGGACAAAGAAGCTGTTTTTT
CDR3 protein: CASTGTKKLFF

J gene: TRBJ2-1
D gene: TRBD1
V gene: TRBV24-1
clone size: .
CDR3 DNA: TGTGCCACCAGTGATCCCTCCGGGACAGGGGTGACGAATGAGCAGTTCTTC
CDR3 protein: CATSDPSGTGVTNEQFF

J gene: TRBJ2-2
D gene: TRBD2
V gene: TRBV11-2
clone size: few
CDR3 DNA: TGTGCCAGCAGCTTATCTCGACTAGCGGATAACCCCCAGTTGAGCACCGGGGAGCTGTTTTTT
CDR3 protein: CASSLSRLADNPQLSTGELFF

J gene: TRBJ2-1
D gene: .
V gene: TRBV12-3/TRBV12-4
clone size: .
CDR3 DNA: TGTGCCAGCAGACGACTAGTCAATGAGCAGTTCTTC
CDR3 protein: CASRRLVNEQFF

J gene: TRBJ2-7
D gene: .
V gene: TRBV9
clone size: .
CDR3 DNA: TGTGCCAGCAGCCTCTCGGGGGCCCGCGGCGAGCAGTACTTC
CDR3 protein: CASSLSGARGEQYF

J gene: TRBJ2-3
D gene: TRBD1
V gene: TRBV29-1
clone size: few
CDR3 DNA: TGCAGCGTTGAAGCGTTTTGGACAGGGATCACAGATACGCAGTATTTT
CDR3 protein: CSVEAFWTGITDTQYF

J gene: TRBJ2-1
D gene: .
V gene: TRBV7-2
clone size: few
CDR3 DNA: TGTGCCAGCAGCTTAGGAGGGACCATCTCCTACAATGAGCAGTTCTTC
CDR3 protein: CASSLGGTISYNEQFF

J gene: TRBJ2-5
D gene: .
V gene: TRBV5-1
clone size: many
CDR3 DNA: TGCGCCAGCAGCTTTGGGGCCCAAGAGACCCAGTACTTC
CDR3 protein: CASSFGAQETQYF

J gene: TRBJ2-5
D gene: TRBD2
V gene: TRBV5-1
clone size: few
CDR3 DNA: TGCGCCAGCAGCTCGAGGGGACTAGCGGAAGAGACCCAGTACTTC
CDR3 protein: CASSSRGLAEETQYF

J gene: TRBJ2-1
D gene: .
V gene: TRBV5-1
clone size: .
CDR3 DNA: TGCGCCAGCAGCTTGCTCGGGACCAGCAATGAGCAGTTCTTC
CDR3 protein: CASSLLGTSNEQFF

J gene: TRBJ2-7
D gene: .
V gene: TRBV14
clone size: once
CDR3 DNA: TGTGCCAGCAGCGGCTGGCGGACATCCTACGAGCAGTACTTC
CDR3 protein: CASSGWRTSYEQYF

J gene: TRBJ2-7
D gene: .
V gene: TRBV5-1
clone size: .
CDR3 DNA: TGCGCCAGCAGCCTCCGGGGTCAGGTGGCCGAGCAGTACTTC
CDR3 protein: CASSLRGQVAEQYF

J gene: TRBJ2-7
D gene: TRBD1
V gene: TRBV5-1
clone size: few
CDR3 DNA: TGCGCCAGCAGCGCGGACAGGGGGGACTACGAGCAGTACTTC
CDR3 protein: CASSADRGDYEQYF

J gene: TRBJ2-3
D gene: .
V gene: TRBV7-8
clone size: .
CDR3 DNA: TGTGCCAGCAGCTCCCCGGGGCCCACAGATACGCAGTATTTT
CDR3 protein: CASSSPGPTDTQYF

J gene: TRBJ2-7
D gene: .
V gene: TRBV14
clone size: .
CDR3 DNA: TGTGCCAGCAGCCAGAAGGACTTTTTCAGCGAGCAGTACTTC
CDR3 protein: CASSQKDFFSEQYF

J gene: TRBJ2-1
D gene: TRBD2
V gene: TRBV4-1
clone size: .
CDR3 DNA: TGCGCCAGCAGCCAAGACCGGACTAGCGGGAGTAAAAATGAGCAGTTCTTC
CDR3 protein: CASSQDRTSGSKNEQFF

J gene: TRBJ2-3
D gene: .
V gene: TRBV7-6
clone size: once
CDR3 DNA: TGTGCCAGCAGCTCACCGGCCACAGATACGCAGTATTTT
CDR3 protein: CASSSPATDTQYF

J gene: TRBJ2-7
D gene: TRBD2
V gene: TRBV19
clone size: few
CDR3 DNA: TGTGCCAGTACCCGACTAGCGGGAAACGAGCAGTACTTC
CDR3 protein: CASTRLAGNEQYF

J gene: TRBJ2-1
D gene: TRBD2
V gene: TRBV9
clone size: .
CDR3 DNA: TGTGCCAGCAGCGTACGGGGGGACCACAATGAGCAGTTCTTC
CDR3 protein: CASSVRGDHNEQFF

J gene: TRBJ1-1
D gene: .
V gene: TRBV5-1
clone size: .
CDR3 DNA: TGCGCCAGCAGCTTGGTTAGGGGCCCGAACACTGAAGCTTTCTTT
CDR3 protein: CASSLVRGPNTEAFF

J gene: TRBJ2-3
D gene: .
V gene: TRBV20-1
clone size: .
CDR3 DNA: TGCAGTGCTAGAGATCGCACAGATACGCAGTATTTT
CDR3 protein: CSARDRTDTQYF

J gene: TRBJ2-3
D gene: .
V gene: TRBV5-6
clone size: few
CDR3 DNA: TGTGCCAGCAGCTTCTTCAAATGGGCCGGTACGCAGTATTTT
CDR3 protein: CASSFFKWAGTQYF

J gene: TRBJ2-1
D gene: .
V gene: TRBV19
clone size: .
CDR3 DNA: TGTGCCAGCCAAACTGGGGGTGGAAATGAGCAGTTCTTC
CDR3 protein: CASQTGGGNEQFF

J gene: TRBJ2-1
D gene: .
V gene: TRBV25-1
clone size: .
CDR3 DNA: TGTGCCAGCAGTTCGGGGGTAGATGAGCAGTTCTTC
CDR3 protein: CASSSGVDEQFF

J gene: TRBJ2-2
D gene: .
V gene: TRBV20-1
clone size: few
CDR3 DNA: TGCAGTGCTAGACCCGGGGGTATGGGGGAGCTGTTTTTT
CDR3 protein: CSARPGGMGELFF

J gene: TRBJ2-7
D gene: TRBD2
V gene: TRBV5-1
clone size: .
CDR3 DNA: TGCGCCAGCAGGGAGACTAGCGGGAGCTACGAGCAGTACTTC
CDR3 protein: CASRETSGSYEQYF

J gene: TRBJ2-2
D gene: TRBD2
V gene: TRBV29-1
clone size: .
CDR3 DNA: TGCAGCGTTGGACTAGCGGGAACGAACACCGGGGAGCTGTTTTTT
CDR3 protein: CSVGLAGTNTGELFF

J gene: TRBJ2-1
D gene: .
V gene: TRBV6-1
clone size: .
CDR3 DNA: TGTGCCAGCAGCGCTCGGTACAATGAGCAGTTCTTC
CDR3 protein: CASSARYNEQFF

J gene: TRBJ2-1
D gene: TRBD2
V gene: TRBV27
clone size: few
CDR3 DNA: TGTGCCAGCAGTTTACTGGCTAGCGGGGCGAATGAGCAGTTCTTC
CDR3 protein: CASSLLASGANEQFF

J gene: TRBJ1-5
D gene: .
V gene: TRBV20-1
clone size: .
CDR3 DNA: TGCAGTGCTAGTTTAGGGGTCAATCAGCCCCAGCATTTT
CDR3 protein: CSASLGVNQPQHF

J gene: TRBJ2-2
D gene: .
V gene: TRBV6-5
clone size: .
CDR3 DNA: TGTGCCAGCAGTTACCGGAGCCAGAACACCGGGGAGCTGTTTTTT
CDR3 protein: CASSYRSQNTGELFF